These T cell receptor beta chains were read from a single sample in a study of shared clonotypes between healthy human individuals. TCRdb's copy holds only in-frame clones and misses some; the assay was immunoSEQ multiplex PCR. The sample shows a few million clones, more than 80% of them seen only once. Sequenced sample: naive CD4+ T cells from PBMCs. These receptors were obtained from a man aged 18-30 years in good health. Some clones in this sample may be carry-over from other donors' samples. Each CDR3 is given with its conserved first and last residue. A D gene is named only where the DNA matches it firmly. Rows may omit the clone size; those that give it use once, few, many or a size class.

d_gene,v_gene,j_gene,abundance,CDR3aa,CDR3nt
-,TRBV6-5,TRBJ2-3,once,CASKGAQREDTQYF,TGTGCCAGCAAAGGCGCCCAGAGGGAAGATACGCAGTATTTT
-,TRBV2,TRBJ2-2,-,CASSEVLTGELFF,TGTGCCAGCAGTGAGGTCCTAACCGGGGAGCTGTTTTTT
-,TRBV7-8,TRBJ1-1,once,CASSFEGFSTEAFF,TGTGCCAGCAGCTTCGAGGGTTTCAGCACTGAAGCTTTCTTT
-,TRBV2,TRBJ1-2,few,CASSDQTGLYGYTF,TGTGCCAGCAGTGACCAGACAGGTCTCTATGGCTACACCTTC
-,TRBV5-1,TRBJ2-1,-,CASSLGDGSSYNEQFF,TGCGCCAGCAGCTTGGGTGACGGGTCTTCCTACAATGAGCAGTTCTTC
TRBD2,TRBV11-2,TRBJ2-7,once,CASSSGLALGRDSYEQYF,TGTGCCAGCAGTTCCGGACTAGCGCTAGGCCGGGACTCCTACGAGCAGTACTTC
-,TRBV9,TRBJ1-2,-,CASSPLGVPAPPNYGYTF,TGTGCCAGCAGCCCCCTAGGGGTTCCAGCTCCGCCTAACTATGGCTACACCTTC
-,TRBV11-3,TRBJ2-2,-,CASSLEGQNTGELFF,TGTGCCAGCAGCTTAGAAGGGCAGAACACCGGGGAGCTGTTTTTT
-,TRBV25-1,TRBJ2-1,-,CASSESSFRKQFF,TGTGCCAGCAGTGAAAGTAGTTTCCGGAAGCAGTTCTTC
-,TRBV28,TRBJ1-5,few,CASTPWSNQPQHF,TGTGCCAGCACCCCCTGGAGCAATCAGCCCCAGCATTTT
TRBD1,TRBV19,TRBJ2-7,-,CASSIKGQDSYEQYF,TGTGCCAGTAGTATAAAAGGACAGGACTCCTACGAGCAGTACTTC
TRBD1,TRBV6-1,TRBJ2-7,-,CASRFQGAGYEQYF,TGTGCCAGCAGATTTCAGGGGGCGGGGTACGAGCAGTACTTC
-,TRBV2,TRBJ1-2,-,CASSEGRSLNYGYTF,TGTGCCAGCAGTGAAGGCCGGTCTCTCAACTATGGCTACACCTTC
-,TRBV18,TRBJ1-5,-,CASSLLPRLEQPQHF,TGTGCCAGCTCACTCCTGCCTCGGCTGGAGCAGCCCCAGCATTTT
-,TRBV2,TRBJ1-4,-,CASSGPEREWNEKLFF,TGTGCCAGCAGTGGCCCCGAGAGGGAATGGAATGAAAAACTGTTTTTT
TRBD1,TRBV19,TRBJ1-1,-,CASSIQGANTEAFF,TGTGCCAGTAGTATTCAGGGGGCGAACACTGAAGCTTTCTTT
-,TRBV7-2,TRBJ2-7,-,CASSLRDRAYEQYF,TGTGCCAGCAGCTTACGGGACCGAGCCTACGAGCAGTACTTC
TRBD2,TRBV27,TRBJ2-1,-,CASSTRPGGTVDEQFF,TGTGCCAGCAGTACCCGCCCGGGGGGAACGGTTGATGAGCAGTTCTTC
-,TRBV7-2,TRBJ2-3,-,CASSSGAVLTDTQYF,TGTGCCAGCAGTTCGGGAGCGGTACTCACAGATACGCAGTATTTT
-,TRBV27,TRBJ1-2,-,CASSLNGRSDGYTF,TGTGCCAGCAGTTTAAACGGTCGATCGGATGGCTACACCTTC
-,TRBV7-6,TRBJ2-3,-,CASSLASGTTDTQYF,TGTGCCAGCAGCTTAGCGAGCGGAACCACAGATACGCAGTATTTT
-,TRBV4-2,TRBJ1-5,-,CASSQGGGGYSNQPQHF,TGTGCCAGCAGCCAAGGGGGGGGCGGGTATAGCAATCAGCCCCAGCATTTT
-,TRBV28,TRBJ2-5,once,CASSLGGQETQYF,TGTGCCAGCAGTCTCGGGGGCCAAGAGACCCAGTACTTC
-,TRBV2,TRBJ2-3,-,CASSTGGAGTQYF,TGTGCCAGCAGCACAGGGGGGGCAGGTACGCAGTATTTT
-,TRBV28,TRBJ1-2,-,CASSLYGYGYTF,TGTGCCAGCAGTTTATATGGGTATGGCTACACCTTC
-,TRBV29-1,TRBJ2-7,-,CSVSDSSYEQYF,TGCAGCGTCTCGGACAGCTCCTACGAGCAGTACTTC
TRBD1,TRBV5-1,TRBJ2-3,-,CASAQQGDLTDTQYF,TGCGCCAGCGCTCAACAGGGGGATTTGACAGATACGCAGTATTTT
-,TRBV7-9,TRBJ2-7,-,CASSLGTASYEQYF,TGTGCCAGCAGCCTAGGGACTGCGTCCTACGAGCAGTACTTC
TRBD1,TRBV7-6,TRBJ2-5,-,CASSLGQGAWETQYF,TGTGCCAGCAGCTTAGGGCAGGGGGCCTGGGAGACCCAGTACTTC
TRBD1,TRBV9,TRBJ1-1,-,CASSPAGGSTEAFF,TGTGCCAGCAGCCCGGCAGGGGGAAGCACTGAAGCTTTCTTT
-,TRBV30,TRBJ1-5,-,CAWSEGRGPQHF,TGTGCCTGGAGTGAAGGGCGGGGGCCCCAGCATTTT
TRBD2,TRBV7-3,TRBJ2-1,-,CASSLMALAGEVEQFF,TGTGCCAGCAGCTTAATGGCGCTAGCGGGAGAGGTTGAGCAGTTCTTC
-,TRBV11-2,TRBJ2-5,-,CASSLDLARSQETQYF,TGTGCCAGCAGCTTAGATCTCGCCAGGTCCCAAGAGACCCAGTACTTC
-,TRBV19,TRBJ2-5,-,CASSTYGGGETQYF,TGTGCCAGTAGTACCTACGGAGGGGGAGAGACCCAGTACTTC
-,TRBV6-5,TRBJ1-1,once,CASSIGLNTEAFF,TGTGCCAGCAGCATAGGACTTAACACTGAAGCTTTCTTT
TRBD2,TRBV7-6,TRBJ2-1,-,CASSPLSGGPNEQFF,TGTGCCAGCAGCCCTCTCTCGGGAGGGCCGAATGAGCAGTTCTTC
TRBD2,TRBV19,TRBJ2-2,-,CASSTSGSNTGELFF,TGTGCCAGTAGTACTAGCGGATCGAACACCGGGGAGCTGTTTTTT
-,TRBV6-5,TRBJ2-6,-,CASSLQGAGANVLTF,TGTGCCAGCAGTCTACAGGGAGCGGGGGCCAACGTCCTGACTTTC
-,TRBV9,TRBJ2-5,-,CASSVATGGRGYQETQYF,TGTGCCAGCAGCGTAGCTACGGGAGGCAGGGGGTACCAAGAGACCCAGTACTTC
TRBD1,TRBV11-2,TRBJ2-7,-,CASSAYRGTGGEQYF,TGTGCCAGCAGCGCATACAGGGGGACTGGAGGAGAGCAGTACTTC
-,TRBV28,TRBJ2-7,-,CASSVSGLARQSYEQYF,TGTGCCAGCAGTGTCTCAGGGTTGGCTCGACAATCCTACGAGCAGTACTTC
-,TRBV18,TRBJ2-2,-,CASSQGLPNTGELFF,TGTGCCAGCTCACAGGGTCTGCCTAACACCGGGGAGCTGTTTTTT
TRBD2,TRBV28,TRBJ2-7,-,CASSFLAGSSDEQYF,TGTGCCAGCAGTTTTTTAGCGGGAAGTTCTGACGAGCAGTACTTC
TRBD1,TRBV5-8,TRBJ2-7,-,CASSSGQVLYEQYF,TGTGCCAGCAGCTCGGGACAGGTTCTCTACGAGCAGTACTTC
-,TRBV2,TRBJ1-5,-,CASSVRDNQPQHF,TGTGCCAGCAGTGTGAGGGACAATCAGCCCCAGCATTTT
-,TRBV2,TRBJ2-4,-,CASSPAGVAKNIQYF,TGTGCCAGCAGTCCAGCGGGTGTAGCCAAAAACATTCAGTACTTC